These 6 T cell receptor beta chains were all obtained from the same sample, sequenced in a study of cytomegalovirus exposure and HLA in healthy donors. Vbeta (60) and Jbeta (13) primers were used in the PCR. Only in-frame clones appear in the TCRdb table, and some are missing; sequencing was by immunoSEQ multiplex PCR. The table has approximately 120,000 clones, 70% to 80% seen once. Sequencing used PBMCs. The origin of the receptors is a man aged 30 to 39 in good health and CMV-seronegative.

This clone was detected once. The chain uses TRBV7-8 and TRBJ1-5, with 10 bases identical to TRBD1. CDR1 is SGHVS and CDR2 is FQNEAQ in the germline V gene. The CDR3 runs to 17 residues. Germline trimming cut 6 bases from V and 1 base from J; bases unmatched to any gene: 9. The CDR3 protein is CASSPDRGVRSNQPQHF. The DNA of the CDR3 is TGTGCCAGCAGTCCGGACAGGGGGGTCCGGAGCAATCAGCCCCAGCATTTT. The full variable domain, in which reference TRBV7-8 and TRBJ1-5 provide the parts outside the CDR3, is GAGVSQSPRYKVAKRGQDVALRCDPISGHVSLFWYQQALGQGPEFLTYFQNEAQLDKSGLPSDRFFAERPEGSVSTLKIQRTQQEDSAVYLCASSPDRGVRSNQPQHFGDGTRLSIL.

This clone was seen only once. The gene calls are TRBV6-1 and TRBJ1-4; D unclear. The V gene lost 4 bases and the J gene lost 7 bases, with 10 bases spanning the gap. From germline, CDR1 is MNHNS and CDR2 SASEGT. The CDR3 extends over 13 amino acids. In DNA form, the CDR3 reads TGTGCCAGCAGTGTGCGGGAAATTGAAAAACTGTTTTTT. Its protein is CASSVREIEKLFF.

V usage is TRBV28 and J usage is TRBJ1-2; TRBD1 aligns across 11 bases. Germline loops: CDR1 MDHEN, CDR2 SYDVKM. Trimming removed 3 bases from V and 4 bases from J; junction bases left unmatched: 7. CDR3 length equals 16 residues. DNA for the CDR3: TGTGCCAGCAGTTTCGGAGGGACAGGGGGAGGCTATGGCTACACCTTC. Its translation is CASSFGGTGGGYGYTF.

This chain connects TRBV5-1 to TRBJ1-5, with a weak D call TRBD1 (6 bases). Trimming removed 4 bases from V and 4 bases from J, with 12 bases in between. Germline V gene sequence: CDR1 SGHRS, CDR2 YFSETQ. This CDR3 comprises 14 residues. CDR3 bases: TGCGCCAGCAGCCTCTCAGGGGATAATCAGCCCCAGCATTTT. Translated, it gives CASSLSGDNQPQHF.

This clone was counted a single time. The CDR3 loop reads CASSPRGLAALSSYNEQFF. CDR3 coding DNA: TGTGCCAGCAGCCCCCGGGGACTAGCGGCCTTAAGCTCCTACAATGAGCAGTTCTTC. The V and J genes are TRBV7-3 and TRBJ2-1, with 11 bases that match TRBD2. The CDR3 runs to 19 residues. Germline trimming cut 5 bases from V and 0 bases from J; bases unmatched to any gene: 12. Germline loops: CDR1 SGHTA, CDR2 FQGTGA.

This rearrangement joins TRBV27 to TRBJ1-1; 7 bases agree with TRBD1. The CDR3 contains 13 residues. V shed 9 bases and J 2 bases; nucleotides not matched to a gene: 6. CDR1 and CDR2 from the germline V gene are MNHEY and SMNVEV (reference sequence). CDR3 sequence reads: CASQTGPNTEAFF. CDR3 DNA: TGTGCCAGTCAGACAGGGCCCAACACTGAAGCTTTCTTT.